This T cell receptor beta chain was recorded in a study of blood T cell repertoires in COVID-19. The junction had 6 bases not matched to a gene; V was cut back by 4 bases and J by 10 bases. Germline CDR1 reads KGHDR; CDR2 reads SFDVKD. The CDR3 runs 16 residues. In the authors' workflow: Cell counts per sample came from amplifying reference gene primers. TCRdb keeps only in-frame clones here, not all; method: immunoSEQ multiplex PCR. The DNA was the basis for D and trimming; V, J and clone size are from that table. Of 90,000 to 140,000 clones listed, roughly 87% are singletons. V gene TRBV24-1 combines with J gene TRBJ2-1, with 16 nucleotides matching TRBD2. This sequence originates from a man between 45 and 60 years old with acute or convalescent COVID-19. Input material: peripheral blood. CDR3 loop: CATSDPGLAGGLEQFF. The CDR3 bases are TGTGCCACCAGTGACCCGGGACTAGCGGGAGGGCTGGAGCAGTTCTTC.